This T cell receptor (beta chain) was profiled in a study of blood T cells in healthy people across ages. This clonotype was counted many times. Using a J-beta primer mix together with a sample-barcoded 5' primer, a second PCR was run for about 7 to 12 cycles. TCRdb independently ran MiXCR on the 5' RACE reads; one entry per CDR3 protein. The repertoire includes some 1.5 million distinct CDR3 sequences, approximately 30% of them detected once, and around 7.7% sits in the top ten. The CDR3 length is 14 residues. V lost 6 bases and J 2 bases, leaving 13 bases between the germline ends. The germline gives CDR1 SGHAT, CDR2 FQDESV (reference sequence).

This receptor was identified in a woman under 40 in good health. This chain joins TRBV11-1 and TRBJ1-2; weak D call: TRBD1 (5 bases). The material sequenced was blood. DNA of the CDR3: TGTGCCAGCAGTTTATCCACAGGCAACTATGGCTACACCTTC. Amino acid sequence: CASSLSTGNYGYTF. The full variable domain, rest sourced from reference TRBV11-1 and TRBJ1-2, is EAEVAQSPRYKITEKSQAVAFWCDPISGHATLYWYRQILGQGPELLVQFQDESVVDDSQLPKDRFSAERLKGVDSTLKIQPAELGDSAMYLCASSLSTGNYGYTFGSGTRLTVV.